The 26 T cell receptor beta chains reported below all come from one sample, sequenced in a study of CD8+ T cells in alopecia areata. The treatment was: oral pan-JAK inhibitor, 5-10 mg twice daily. Isolated RNA was reverse transcribed into cDNA used as the sequencing template. TCRdb keeps only in-frame clones here, not all; method: immunoSEQ multiplex PCR. The repertoire includes approximately 280,000 clones, 58% of them detected once, and approximately 2% sits in the top ten. Here the sequenced sample was CD4+ T cells sorted from blood, taken at week 24, from a patient treated with tofacitinib. These receptor sequences come from a human donor with alopecia areata.

This clone was counted only a few times. The chain uses TRBV5-1 and TRBJ1-4, with D possibly TRBD1 on 5 matching bases. The CDR3 extends over 15 amino acids. V was shortened by 0 bases and J by 5 bases, with 11 bases between the two germline ends. The germline V gene encodes CDR1 SGHRS and CDR2 YFSETQ. The CDR3, as DNA: TGCGCCAGCAGCTTGGGACAGAATTTGAATGAAAAACTGTTTTTT. Translated, it gives CASSLGQNLNEKLFF. Supplemented by reference TRBV5-1 and TRBJ1-4, the full variable domain reads KAGVTQTPRYLIKTRGQQVTLSCSPISGHRSVSWYQQTPGQGLQFLFEYFSETQRNKGNFPGRFSGRQFSNSRSEMNVSTLELGDSALYLCASSLGQNLNEKLFFGSGTQLSVL.

This clone showed up just a few times. The same CDR3 also results from other DNA sequences found in this sample. V is TRBV18 and J is TRBJ1-5; no reliable D call. The ends were cut back, 3 bases at V and 3 bases at J, with 3 bases in the middle. Germline assignment: CDR1 KGHSH and CDR2 LQKENI. This CDR3 has 12 amino acids. The CDR3 nucleotides are TGTGCCAGCTCACCTCCCAATCAGCCCCAGCATTTT. This codes for CASSPPNQPQHF.

This clone showed up just a few times. This chain uses TRBV10-3 with TRBJ2-5; D is unresolved. There are 11 residues in the CDR3. Germline V lookup: CDR1 ENHRY, CDR2 SYGVKD. V was clipped by 7 bases and J by 5 bases, with 8 bases between them. DNA for the CDR3: TGTGCCATCAAATCTGGGGAGACCCAGTACTTC. Its translation is CAIKSGETQYF.

This rearrangement joins TRBV14 to TRBJ1-1, with D unresolved. The CDR3 sequence is 14 residues long. CDR1 SGHDN and CDR2 FVKESK come from the germline V gene. Trimming stripped 4 bases from V and 5 bases from J, with 14 bases between. The CDR3 DNA reads as TGTGCCAGCAGCCGGGAGAGGCCCACAACTGAAGCTTTCTTT. It specifies CASSRERPTTEAFF.

CDR3 bases: TGTGCCAGCAGCCTTAGCGGGAGTTCCTACAATGAGCAGTTCTTC. Encoded protein: CASSLSGSSYNEQFF. The chain uses TRBV7-2 and TRBJ2-1; TRBD2 agrees at 9 bases. The junction had 3 bases not matched to a gene; V was cut back by 5 bases and J by 1 base. Germline-derived CDR1 and CDR2 are SGHTA and FQGNSA. The CDR3 extends over 15 amino acids.

This chain connects TRBV30 to TRBJ1-2, with D tentatively TRBD1 (5 bases). The germline CDR1 and CDR2 sequences are GTSNPN and SVGIG (reference sequence). The germline V and J ends were trimmed by 4 bases and 1 base, with 10 bases remaining between them. This CDR3 spans 13 amino acids. CDR3 sequence: CAWTGGYNYGYTF. In DNA form, the CDR3 reads TGTGCCTGGACGGGGGGGTATAACTATGGCTACACCTTC.

J is TRBJ2-2 and V is TRBV2; D might be TRBD1 (6 bases). V was cut by 6 bases and J by 1 base, with 15 bases left in between. The CDR3 runs to 16 residues. Germline V gene sequence: CDR1 SNHLY, CDR2 FYNNEI. The CDR3 bases are TGTGCCAGCAGCGCCGACAGGCGATTGAACACCGGGGAGCTGTTTTTT. Protein product: CASSADRRLNTGELFF.

The gene calls are TRBV29-1 and TRBJ2-2; D might be TRBD1 (5 bases). Germline V gene lookup returns CDR1 SQVTM and CDR2 ANQGSEA. Deletions cut 4 bases from V and 0 bases from J, with 12 bases between. The CDR3 loop spans 15 amino acids. CDR3 sequence: CSVVKQGANTGELFF. CDR3 nucleotide sequence: TGCAGCGTTGTCAAGCAGGGCGCGAACACCGGGGAGCTGTTTTTT.

This chain connects TRBV28 to TRBJ1-2, with 7 positions matching TRBD1. Germline V gene data show CDR1 as MDHEN and CDR2 as SYDVKM. The CDR3 length is 13 residues. Germline trimming cut 3 bases from V and 7 bases from J; bases unmatched to any gene: 5. In DNA form, the CDR3 reads TGTGCCAGCAGTTTCCTTGGGACAGCTGGCTACACCTTC. Translation gives CASSFLGTAGYTF.

V and J are TRBV6-5 and TRBJ1-5, with D possibly matching TRBD1 (6 bases). Germline V lookup: CDR1 MNHEY, CDR2 SVGAGI. V was clipped by 8 bases and J by 2 bases, with 16 bases between them. This CDR3 is built from 15 residues. DNA of the CDR3: TGTGCCAGCCGTGTATCAGGGGTTGGCAATCAGCCCCAGCATTTT. It yields the protein CASRVSGVGNQPQHF.

This clone was seen a handful of times. The chain combines TRBV7-2 with TRBJ2-5, with D unclear. The CDR3 spans 13 residues. CDR1 and CDR2 (germline): SGHTA, FQGNSA. V lost 5 bases and J lost 7, with 14 bases in between. CDR3 sequence (DNA): TGTGCCAGCAGCCAAACTGCCCCCGGGACCCAGTACTTC. It encodes CASSQTAPGTQYF.

The chain has TRBV29-1 and TRBJ2-5; perhaps D is TRBD1 or TRBD2 (6 bases each). V lost 5 bases and J 5 bases, leaving 9 bases between the germline ends. From germline, CDR1 is SQVTM and CDR2 ANQGSEA. The CDR3 loop spans 11 amino acids. CDR3 sequence: CSVRGVETQYF. The CDR3 DNA reads TGCAGCGTTAGGGGGGTGGAGACCCAGTACTTC.

This clone was counted a few times. V and J are TRBV29-1 and TRBJ2-3, with TRBD2 matching 10 bases. The germline gives CDR1 SQVTM, CDR2 ANQGSEA. The trim removed 5 bases at V and 4 bases at J, leaving 3 bases unmatched. The CDR3 totals 13 residues. CDR3 nucleotides: TGCAGCGTTCTTCTAGCGGGGGCAGATACGCAGTATTTT. It yields the protein CSVLLAGADTQYF.

This chain uses TRBV5-1 with TRBJ2-5; D may be TRBD2 (5 bases). This CDR3 contains 14 residues. Germline CDR1 and CDR2: SGHRS and YFSETQ. Trimming cost V 4 bases and J 4 bases, with 14 bases left between them. This CDR3 reads CASSLRGRGETQYF. For the CDR3, the DNA is TGCGCCAGCAGCCTCCGGGGTAGAGGAGAGACCCAGTACTTC.

This clone occurred a few times. V gene TRBV5-1 combines with J gene TRBJ2-5; D remains ambiguous. V dropped 1 base and J dropped 5 bases, with 12 bases sitting between them. Germline V gene lookup returns CDR1 SGHRS and CDR2 YFSETQ. The CDR3 spans 14 residues. The CDR3 DNA follows: TGCGCCAGCAGCTTGAGGTCATTTCTGGAGACCCAGTACTTC. Protein: CASSLRSFLETQYF.

The rearrangement links TRBV15 to TRBJ1-2; perhaps TRBD1 as D (6 bases). Trimming took 0 bases from V and 7 from J, leaving 6 bases between them. Germline-derived CDR1 and CDR2 are LNHNV and YYDKDF (reference sequence). The CDR3 extends over 12 amino acids. The CDR3, as DNA: TGTGCCACCAGCAGAGACAGGGGTGGCTACACCTTC. Translation gives CATSRDRGGYTF.

In this sample, this clone turned up a few times. The gene calls are TRBV29-1 and TRBJ2-4; no firm D call. This CDR3 has 14 amino acids. Germline V gene lookup returns CDR1 SQVTM and CDR2 ANQGSEA. Trimming pared 4 bases from V and 0 bases from J, leaving 10 bases between. For the CDR3, the DNA is TGCAGCGTTGGACTTCGGCTAGCCAAAAACATTCAGTACTTC. Its translation is CSVGLRLAKNIQYF. The full variable domain, rest sourced from reference TRBV29-1 and TRBJ2-4, is SAVISQKPSRDICQRGTSLTIQCQVDSQVTMMFWYRQQPGQSLTLIATANQGSEATYESGFVIDKFPISRPNLTFSTLTVSNMSPEDSSIYLCSVGLRLAKNIQYFGAGTRLSVL.

For this clone: One end of the junction varies from germline; a read error may be responsible. The chain carries TRBV2 and TRBJ1-5; 7 bases are a match to TRBD1. The CDR3 loop spans 13 amino acids. Germline V gene sequence: CDR1 SNHLY, CDR2 FYNNEI. The CDR3 is CASSESSGGKSHF. Here the CDR3 DNA reads TGTGCCAGCAGTGAGTCGTCAGGGGGGAAATCCCACTTT.

This chain connects TRBV5-1 to TRBJ2-7; D might be TRBD1 (5 bases). V was cut by 6 bases and J by 2 bases, with 15 bases left in between. The CDR3 runs 14 residues. Germline CDR1 reads SGHRS; CDR2 reads YFSETQ. DNA for the CDR3: TGCGCCAGCACCCGTACTGGACAAACCTACGAGCAGTACTTC. Translated, it gives CASTRTGQTYEQYF.

This clone appeared a few times. This chain connects TRBV6-1 to TRBJ2-3; TRBD1 might be the D (5 bases). The CDR3 extends over 14 amino acids. Germline CDR1 MNHNS, CDR2 SASEGT. V was clipped by 4 bases and J by 5 bases, with 13 bases between them. CDR3 amino acids: CASSVGLMRDTQYF. The CDR3 DNA sequence: TGTGCCAGCAGTGTGGGGCTCATGAGAGATACGCAGTATTTT.

As to this clone: Other nucleotide sequences in the sample specify the same CDR3. The chain links TRBV29-1 to TRBJ1-1; possibly TRBD1 for D (5 bases). The CDR3 has 13 amino acids. The germline V gene has CDR1 SQVTM and CDR2 ANQGSEA. Trimming took off 3 bases at V and 0 bases at J, with 8 bases between the two ends. In nucleotides, the CDR3 is TGCAGCGTTGAGGGACGGATGAACACTGAAGCTTTCTTT. This encodes CSVEGRMNTEAFF.

The chain employs TRBV15 and TRBJ1-1; D is undetermined. Trimming took off 1 base at V and 0 bases at J, with 9 bases between the two ends. The CDR3 covers 15 residues. Germline CDR1 reads LNHNV; CDR2 reads YYDKDF (reference sequence). CDR3 in DNA: TGTGCCACCAGCAGAGGTGGACGGATGAACACTGAAGCTTTCTTT. Protein: CATSRGGRMNTEAFF.

This clone was seen only a few times. The chain has TRBV29-1 and TRBJ2-6; D gene ambiguous. Trimming removed 3 bases at V and 4 bases at J, with 7 bases between. Per the germline V gene, CDR1 is SQVTM and CDR2 is ANQGSEA. This CDR3 is built from 13 residues. CDR3 in amino acids: CSVEGLGANVLTF. The CDR3 DNA follows: TGCAGCGTTGAGGGGTTGGGGGCCAACGTCCTGACTTTC.

This rearrangement joins TRBV20-1 to TRBJ2-7; D gene ambiguous. Germline values: CDR1 DFQATT, CDR2 SNEGSKA (reference sequence). V shed 7 bases and J shed 3 bases, with 1 base lying between them. This CDR3 has 8 residues. The CDR3 reads CSVYEQYF. The CDR3 region has the DNA TGCAGTGTCTACGAGCAGTACTTC.

The chain has TRBV9 and TRBJ2-3; D is ambiguous. Germline assignment: CDR1 SGDLS and CDR2 YYNGEE. Deletions cut 3 bases from V and 6 bases from J, with 8 bases between. The CDR3 consists of 12 residues. The CDR3 here is CASSADHDTQYF. The CDR3 DNA sequence: TGTGCCAGCAGCGCGGATCATGATACGCAGTATTTT.

The chain combines TRBV6-5 with TRBJ2-4; 7 nucleotides line up with TRBD2. Looked up from germline, CDR1 is MNHEY and CDR2 is SVGAGI. Trimming took 7 bases from V and 7 from J; bases not matched to a gene: 13. The CDR3 runs 15 residues. CDR3 residues: CASKSTPGGYNIQYF. The CDR3 region has the DNA TGTGCCAGCAAGTCCACCCCGGGGGGTTATAACATTCAGTACTTC.